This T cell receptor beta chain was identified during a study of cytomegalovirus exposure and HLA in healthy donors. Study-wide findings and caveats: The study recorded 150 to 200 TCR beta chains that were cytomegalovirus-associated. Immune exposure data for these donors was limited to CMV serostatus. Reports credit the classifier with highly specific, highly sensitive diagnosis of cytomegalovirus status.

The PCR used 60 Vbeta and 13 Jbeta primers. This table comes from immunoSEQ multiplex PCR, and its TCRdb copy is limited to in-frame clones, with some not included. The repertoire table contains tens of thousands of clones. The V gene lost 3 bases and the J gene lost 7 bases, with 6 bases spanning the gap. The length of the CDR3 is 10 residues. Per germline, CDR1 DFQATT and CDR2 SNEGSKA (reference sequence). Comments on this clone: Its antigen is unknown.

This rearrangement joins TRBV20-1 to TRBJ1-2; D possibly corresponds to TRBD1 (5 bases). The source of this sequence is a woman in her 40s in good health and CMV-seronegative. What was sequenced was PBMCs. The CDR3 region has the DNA TGCAGTGCTAGCGGGGGTGGCTACACCTTC. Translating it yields CSASGGGYTF.